This is a list of T cell receptor beta chains from one sample in a study of blood T cell repertoires in COVID-19. Sequencing used immunoSEQ multiplex PCR; TCRdb keeps in-frame clones, though not all of them. Found here are some 200,000 clones, 80% to 90% of them singletons; the top ten hold about an eighth. Sequenced input: peripheral blood. The receptors derive from a woman aged 70-85 years with COVID-19, enrolled during active disease. Each CDR3 is given with its conserved first and last residue. Fields, in order: V gene, J gene, D gene, clone size, CDR3 protein, CDR3 DNA. The D gene is left open where the match is weak. The size of a clone is reported for some rows only, either as once, few or many, or as a class for expanded clones.

TRBV19	TRBJ2-3	TRBD2	once	CASTRTSGLTDTQYF	TGTGCCAGTACTCGGACTAGCGGTTTGACAGATACGCAGTATTTT
TRBV4-3	TRBJ2-2	TRBD2	.	CASSQESLAGGTQLPGELFF	TGCGCCAGCAGCCAAGAAAGCCTAGCGGGGGGAACCCAACTCCCCGGGGAGCTGTTTTTT
TRBV5-1	TRBJ2-7	TRBD1	.	CASSTGQATYEQYF	TGCGCCAGCAGCACGGGACAGGCAACCTACGAGCAGTACTTC
TRBV27	TRBJ1-1	TRBD1	once	CASSLGQGGARRDTEAFF	TGTGCCAGCAGTTTAGGACAGGGGGGCGCGAGAAGGGACACTGAAGCTTTCTTT
TRBV10-3	TRBJ2-7	.	.	CAISADEGTYEQYF	TGTGCCATCAGTGCGGATGAAGGGACATACGAGCAGTACTTC
TRBV10-3	TRBJ1-3	TRBD1	.	CAISARGRGNTIYF	TGTGCCATCAGTGCCAGGGGGCGAGGAAACACCATATATTTT
TRBV7-9	TRBJ1-2	TRBD1	.	CASRPTGVDGYTF	TGTGCCAGCAGACCTACAGGGGTAGATGGCTACACCTTC
TRBV20-1	TRBJ2-7	TRBD1	.	CSATGTGEQYF	TGCAGTGCAACCGGGACAGGTGAGCAGTACTTC
TRBV6-5	TRBJ2-7	.	.	CASSISGAIYEQYF	TGTGCCAGCAGTATTAGCGGAGCCATCTACGAGCAGTACTTC
TRBV7-9	TRBJ1-2	TRBD1	.	CASSLDGTGTNYGYTF	TGTGCCAGCAGCTTAGATGGGACAGGGACTAACTATGGCTACACCTTC
TRBV5-1	TRBJ1-5	.	once	CASSLQGNQPQHF	TGCGCCAGCAGCTTACAGGGAAACCAGCCCCAGCATTTT
TRBV10-3	TRBJ1-1	.	.	CAIREQLLGTEAFF	TGTGCCATCAGGGAACAGCTACTGGGCACTGAAGCTTTCTTT
TRBV7-9	TRBJ2-7	.	.	CASSLVAEATYEQYF	TGTGCCAGCAGCTTAGTCGCAGAGGCAACCTACGAGCAGTACTTC
TRBV5-1	TRBJ2-1	TRBD2	.	CASSSGTSGMGEQFF	TGCGCCAGCAGCAGCGGGACTAGCGGAATGGGTGAGCAGTTCTTC
TRBV7-9	TRBJ1-2	.	.	CASSLDFRGQNGYTF	TGTGCCAGCAGCTTAGATTTTAGGGGCCAGAATGGCTACACCTTC
TRBV19	TRBJ2-3	.	.	CASAVTDTQYF	TGTGCCAGTGCAGTCACAGATACGCAGTATTTT
TRBV10-1	TRBJ2-5	.	.	CASSDGREETQYF	TGCGCCAGCAGTGACGGTCGGGAAGAGACCCAGTACTTC
TRBV19	TRBJ1-2	TRBD1	.	CASSPLGGQGGFNYGYTF	TGTGCCAGTAGTCCCCTTGGAGGACAGGGAGGGTTCAACTATGGCTACACCTTC
TRBV4-1	TRBJ1-5	.	.	CASSQYRVVQPQHF	TGCGCCAGCAGCCAATACAGGGTAGTTCAGCCCCAGCATTTT
TRBV28	TRBJ2-1	.	.	CASQGSSSYNEQFF	TGTGCCAGCCAAGGGAGTAGCTCCTACAATGAGCAGTTCTTC
TRBV27	TRBJ1-1	.	few	CASSIIYKNTEAFF	TGTGCCAGCAGTATAATATACAAGAACACTGAAGCTTTCTTT
TRBV30	TRBJ2-7	.	.	CAWSVPSQSGREQYF	TGTGCCTGGAGTGTACCTAGCCAGTCCGGGAGAGAGCAGTACTTC
TRBV19	TRBJ1-5	.	.	CASRKQATGYQPQHF	TGTGCCAGTAGAAAACAGGCGACAGGATATCAGCCCCAGCATTTT
TRBV5-4	TRBJ2-2	TRBD1	.	CASSLTRGHNTGELFF	TGTGCCAGCAGCTTGACGAGGGGGCATAACACCGGGGAGCTGTTTTTT
TRBV19	TRBJ2-7	TRBD2	once	CASSPGLAGDGREQYF	TGTGCCAGTAGTCCGGGACTAGCGGGAGACGGTCGCGAGCAGTACTTC
TRBV5-1	TRBJ2-7	TRBD2	.	CASSLGTTSLISYEQYF	TGCGCCAGCAGCTTGGGTACGACTAGCTTGATTTCCTACGAGCAGTACTTC
TRBV5-5	TRBJ2-7	.	.	CASSLVGRVSYEQYF	TGTGCCAGCAGCTTGGTTGGGCGGGTCTCCTACGAGCAGTACTTC
TRBV12-5	TRBJ2-7	TRBD2	few	CASGLVTSGTHSYEQYF	TGTGCTAGTGGTTTGGTTACAAGCGGGACCCATTCCTACGAGCAGTACTTC
TRBV6-5	TRBJ1-3	.	.	CAGGAEPGNTIYF	TGTGCCGGAGGGGCCGAACCTGGAAACACCATATATTTT
TRBV9	TRBJ2-2	TRBD1	.	CASSVEGGLNTGELFF	TGTGCCAGCAGCGTAGAAGGGGGCCTGAACACCGGGGAGCTGTTTTTT
TRBV7-9	TRBJ2-7	.	.	CASSLGDTRHEQYF	TGTGCCAGCAGTCTAGGGGACACGCGACACGAGCAGTACTTC
TRBV29-1	TRBJ1-1	.	once	CSVGVGTENTEAFF	TGCAGCGTCGGAGTTGGGACTGAGAACACTGAAGCTTTCTTT
TRBV11-2	TRBJ2-2	TRBD2	.	CASSLGLADTGELFF	TGTGCCAGCAGCCTGGGACTAGCTGACACCGGGGAGCTGTTTTTT
TRBV19	TRBJ1-6	.	.	CASSSSGYNSPLHF	TGTGCCAGTAGTTCGTCAGGGTATAATTCACCCCTCCACTTT
TRBV6-5	TRBJ1-5	.	.	CASRRLGVDQPQHF	TGTGCCAGCAGGAGACTAGGGGTCGATCAGCCCCAGCATTTT
TRBV11-2	TRBJ1-1	.	.	CASSLEGQTEAFF	TGTGCCAGCAGCTTAGAGGGGCAGACTGAAGCTTTCTTT
TRBV5-6	TRBJ1-5	.	.	CASSYRAGNQPQHF	TGTGCCAGCAGCTATAGGGCGGGGAATCAGCCCCAGCATTTT
TRBV5-4	TRBJ1-2	TRBD1	.	CASSRPGQGIAGYTF	TGTGCCAGCAGCCGACCGGGACAGGGTATAGCTGGCTACACCTTC
TRBV2	TRBJ1-4	.	.	CASSVEQAAGGEKLFF	TGTGCCAGCAGTGTGGAACAAGCGGCGGGAGGGGAAAAACTGTTTTTT
TRBV15	TRBJ1-4	TRBD1	few	CATRPRTGYEKLFF	TGTGCCACCAGACCCAGGACAGGGTATGAAAAACTGTTTTTT
TRBV7-3	TRBJ1-1	.	.	CASSSTRATEAFF	TGTGCCAGCAGCTCAACCAGGGCCACTGAAGCTTTCTTT
TRBV4-2	TRBJ1-4	.	.	CASSQGGGSYEKLFF	TGTGCCAGCAGCCAAGGGGGGGGAAGTTATGAAAAACTGTTTTTT
TRBV19	TRBJ1-5	TRBD1	.	CASLDRVGQPQHF	TGTGCCAGTCTAGACAGGGTTGGGCAGCCCCAGCATTTT
TRBV19	TRBJ1-1	.	.	CASTDQAPAQGTLGEAFF	TGTGCCAGTACGGACCAGGCCCCCGCACAGGGTACATTAGGGGAAGCTTTCTTT
TRBV5-6	TRBJ2-3	.	.	CASSSGGGTDTQYF	TGTGCCAGCAGCTCGGGGGGCGGCACAGATACGCAGTATTTT